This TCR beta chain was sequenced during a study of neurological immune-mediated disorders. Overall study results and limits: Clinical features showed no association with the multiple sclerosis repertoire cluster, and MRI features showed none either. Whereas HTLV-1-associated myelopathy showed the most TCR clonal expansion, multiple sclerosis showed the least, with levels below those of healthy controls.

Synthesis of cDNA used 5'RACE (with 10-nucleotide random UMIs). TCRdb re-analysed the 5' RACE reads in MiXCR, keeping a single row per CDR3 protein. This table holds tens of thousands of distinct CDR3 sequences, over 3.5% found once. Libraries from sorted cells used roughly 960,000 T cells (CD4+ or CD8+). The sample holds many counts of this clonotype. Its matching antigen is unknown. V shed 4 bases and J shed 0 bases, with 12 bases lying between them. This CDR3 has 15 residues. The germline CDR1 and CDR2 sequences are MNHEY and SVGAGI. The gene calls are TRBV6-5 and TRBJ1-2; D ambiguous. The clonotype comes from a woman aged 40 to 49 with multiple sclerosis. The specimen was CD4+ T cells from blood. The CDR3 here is CASSSWTEANYGYTF. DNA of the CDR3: TGTGCCAGCAGTTCTTGGACTGAGGCTAACTATGGCTACACCTTC.